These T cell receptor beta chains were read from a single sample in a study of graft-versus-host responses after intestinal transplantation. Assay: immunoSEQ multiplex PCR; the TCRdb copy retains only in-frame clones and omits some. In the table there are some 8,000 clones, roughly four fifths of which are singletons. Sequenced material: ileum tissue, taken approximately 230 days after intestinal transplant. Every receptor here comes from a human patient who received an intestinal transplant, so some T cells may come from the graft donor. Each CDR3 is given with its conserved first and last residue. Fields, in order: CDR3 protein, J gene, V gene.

cdr3_aa: CASSPDGQFNQPQHF; j_call: TRBJ1-5; v_call: TRBV19
cdr3_aa: CASSVGTGGWGNTGELFF; j_call: TRBJ2-2; v_call: TRBV19
cdr3_aa: CASSELWGTSVGEQFF; j_call: TRBJ2-1; v_call: TRBV6-1
cdr3_aa: CASSKGPTSSSYNEQFF; j_call: TRBJ2-1; v_call: TRBV21-1
cdr3_aa: CASGTDRGNNQPQHF; j_call: TRBJ1-5; v_call: TRBV12-5
cdr3_aa: CASSEARGGGSEAFF; j_call: TRBJ1-1; v_call: TRBV2
cdr3_aa: CASSLGTGTEKLFF; j_call: TRBJ1-4; v_call: TRBV7-9
cdr3_aa: CASSTGTDQPQHF; j_call: TRBJ1-5; v_call: TRBV6-5
cdr3_aa: CASSVGQGLNIQYF; j_call: TRBJ2-4; v_call: TRBV6-5
cdr3_aa: CASSWTSPTDTQYF; j_call: TRBJ2-3; v_call: TRBV5-1
cdr3_aa: CASSWSPGLYNEQFF; j_call: TRBJ2-1; v_call: TRBV7-8
cdr3_aa: CASSWQVNTGELFF; j_call: TRBJ2-2; v_call: TRBV11-2
cdr3_aa: CASRQGTSGKSDTQYF; j_call: TRBJ2-3; v_call: TRBV28
cdr3_aa: CASNRAGQGAGELFF; j_call: TRBJ2-2; v_call: TRBV6-5
cdr3_aa: CASSRGSTDTQYF; j_call: TRBJ2-3; v_call: TRBV28
cdr3_aa: CASSATGVYGYTF; j_call: TRBJ1-2; v_call: TRBV11-2
cdr3_aa: CASSRGGGGSYGYTF; j_call: TRBJ1-2; v_call: TRBV7-9
cdr3_aa: CASSFFSAGGDTQYF; j_call: TRBJ2-3; v_call: TRBV7-9
cdr3_aa: CAWTLQGNTEAFF; j_call: TRBJ1-1; v_call: TRBV30
cdr3_aa: CAWSDRAEGYTF; j_call: TRBJ1-2; v_call: TRBV30
cdr3_aa: CASKGAGGLVNEQFF; j_call: TRBJ2-1; v_call: TRBV5-1
cdr3_aa: CAWSLDGSYEQYF; j_call: TRBJ2-7; v_call: TRBV30
cdr3_aa: CASSLDPDRAYTTSF; j_call: TRBJ2-3; v_call: TRBV7-2
cdr3_aa: CASSEAGQHNEQFF; j_call: TRBJ2-1; v_call: TRBV10-1
cdr3_aa: CASSLDRSNEQFF; j_call: TRBJ2-1; v_call: TRBV7-8
cdr3_aa: CASSSSTSGSNNEQFF; j_call: TRBJ2-1; v_call: TRBV28
cdr3_aa: CASSLPGDESDTQYF; j_call: TRBJ2-3; v_call: TRBV28
cdr3_aa: CASSKGTGVNQPQHF; j_call: TRBJ1-5; v_call: TRBV7-2
cdr3_aa: CASSPRPRLAGSSYEQYF; j_call: TRBJ2-7; v_call: TRBV5-1